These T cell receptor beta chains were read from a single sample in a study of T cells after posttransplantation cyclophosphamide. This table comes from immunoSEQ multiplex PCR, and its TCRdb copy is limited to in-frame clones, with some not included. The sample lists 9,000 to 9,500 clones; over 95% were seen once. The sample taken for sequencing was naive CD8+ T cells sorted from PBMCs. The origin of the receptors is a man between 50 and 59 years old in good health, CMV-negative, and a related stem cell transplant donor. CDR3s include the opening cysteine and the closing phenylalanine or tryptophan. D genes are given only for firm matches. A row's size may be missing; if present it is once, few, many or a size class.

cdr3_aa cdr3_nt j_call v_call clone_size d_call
CASIGTSELEQYF TGTGCCAGCATAGGGACTAGCGAGCTCGAGCAGTACTTC TRBJ2-7 TRBV27 - TRBD2
CASSLVGGGFTDTQYF TGTGCCAGCAGCTTAGTGGGGGGTGGATTCACAGATACGCAGTATTTT TRBJ2-3 TRBV7-6 - -
CASSVADRGENEQFF TGTGCCAGCAGCGTAGCCGACAGGGGGGAAAATGAGCAGTTCTTC TRBJ2-1 TRBV9 once TRBD1
CASSSQLPGYGYTF TGTGCCAGCAGCTCCCAACTCCCGGGCTATGGCTACACCTTC TRBJ1-2 TRBV7-9 - -
CASSDDRAATGELFF TGTGCCAGCAGTGATGACAGGGCGGCTACCGGGGAGCTGTTTTTT TRBJ2-2 TRBV2 - TRBD1
CASSLGTYEQYF TGTGCCAGCAGCTTAGGAACTTACGAGCAGTACTTC TRBJ2-7 TRBV7-9 - -
CASSPRPGLDIHEQYF TGTGCCAGCAGCCCTAGGCCGGGACTAGACATCCACGAGCAGTACTTC TRBJ2-7 TRBV14 - TRBD2
CSASQGTQYF TGCAGTGCTAGCCAGGGGACGCAGTATTTT TRBJ2-3 TRBV20-1 - -
CASSYSREPRELFF TGTGCCAGCAGTTACTCGCGGGAACCGAGGGAGCTGTTTTTT TRBJ2-2 TRBV6-5 - -
CASSQGLAGDEQYF TGTGCCAGCAGCCAAGGACTAGCGGGAGACGAGCAGTACTTC TRBJ2-7 TRBV14 - TRBD2
CASSFQGDGEKLFF TGTGCCAGCAGCTTTCAGGGGGATGGTGAAAAACTGTTTTTT TRBJ1-4 TRBV5-6 - TRBD1
CASSQIQGLMNTEAFF TGCGCCAGCAGCCAAATACAGGGTTTAATGAACACTGAAGCTTTCTTT TRBJ1-1 TRBV4-3 - -
CASIWGDTEAFF TGTGCCAGCATTTGGGGGGACACTGAAGCTTTCTTT TRBJ1-1 TRBV7-9 - -
CASSQPATGGMEEQYF TGTGCCAGCAGCCAACCCGCAACAGGGGGAATGGAGGAGCAGTACTTC TRBJ2-7 TRBV7-9 - TRBD1
CASSELGRRPPYEQYF TGTGCCAGCAGTGAATTAGGTCGGAGACCCCCCTACGAGCAGTACTTC TRBJ2-7 TRBV6-1 few -
CASSPGQGGVNEQFF TGTGCCAGTAGTCCCGGACAGGGCGGGGTCAATGAGCAGTTCTTC TRBJ2-1 TRBV19 - TRBD1
CASGLTPGVGGGELFF TGTGCTAGTGGTTTGACCCCAGGGGTTGGTGGCGGGGAGCTGTTTTTT TRBJ2-2 TRBV12-5 - -
CASSLDGGNYGYTF TGCGCCAGCAGCTTGGATGGCGGCAACTATGGCTACACCTTC TRBJ1-2 TRBV5-1 - -
CASSASTGQSEKLFF TGTGCCAGCAGCGCTTCGACAGGCCAGAGTGAAAAACTGTTTTTT TRBJ1-4 TRBV6-1 - -
CASSLTLTGRETQYF TGTGCCAGCAGCTTAACCCTTACAGGGAGAGAGACCCAGTACTTC TRBJ2-5 TRBV7-8 - -
CASSLLGNEQFF TGTGCCAGCAGTCTACTCGGGAATGAGCAGTTCTTC TRBJ2-1 TRBV27 - -
CASSLMAARQETQYF TGTGCCAGCAGCTTAATGGCGGCTCGACAAGAGACCCAGTACTTC TRBJ2-5 TRBV7-2 - -
CASSPSMTAGGGNYNEQFF TGTGCCAGCAGCCCCTCGATGACAGCGGGAGGCGGGAACTACAATGAGCAGTTCTTC TRBJ2-1 TRBV5-4 - TRBD2
CASSAATGWDTGELFF TGTGCCAGTAGTGCCGCGACAGGGTGGGACACCGGGGAGCTGTTTTTT TRBJ2-2 TRBV19 - TRBD1
CASSLAGTDTQYF TGTGCCAGTTCACTAGCGGGCACAGATACGCAGTATTTT TRBJ2-3 TRBV19 - TRBD2
CASSLSQGAVSPLHF TGTGCCAGCAGTTTATCGCAGGGGGCGGTTTCACCCCTCCACTTT TRBJ1-6 TRBV27 - TRBD1
CASSVKDRTYEQYF TGTGCCAGCAGCGTCAAGGACAGGACCTACGAGCAGTACTTC TRBJ2-7 TRBV9 - TRBD1
CASSLGPPLAGLTYEQYF TGCGCCAGCAGCTTGGGGCCCCCCCTAGCGGGACTCACCTACGAGCAGTACTTC TRBJ2-7 TRBV5-1 - TRBD2
CASSLVNEQFF TGTGCCAGCAGCCTCGTGAATGAGCAGTTCTTC TRBJ2-1 TRBV7-9 - -
CASSEGGQGSSYEQYF TGTGCCAGCAGCGAGGGGGGACAGGGATCCTCCTACGAGCAGTACTTC TRBJ2-7 TRBV9 - TRBD1
CASSPPGNEQFF TGCGCCAGCAGCCCGCCCGGGAATGAGCAGTTCTTC TRBJ2-1 TRBV5-1 - -
CSAEDRGNTEAFF TGCAGCGCCGAAGACAGGGGGAACACTGAAGCTTTCTTT TRBJ1-1 TRBV29-1 - TRBD1
CASSPGETHTDTQYF TGTGCCAGCAGCCCCGGAGAGACTCACACAGATACGCAGTATTTT TRBJ2-3 TRBV11-3 - -
CASSPRATQDYEQYF TGTGCCAGCAGCCCCCGAGCCACCCAGGACTACGAGCAGTACTTC TRBJ2-7 TRBV9 once -
CASSLTGSYEQYF TGTGCCAGTAGTCTGACAGGGTCCTACGAGCAGTACTTC TRBJ2-7 TRBV19 - TRBD1
CASSSGTGIEAFF TGTGCCAGCAGCTCCGGGACAGGGATCGAAGCTTTCTTT TRBJ1-1 TRBV27 - TRBD1
CATSRGLAGFPEQFF TGTGCCACCAGCAGAGGACTAGCGGGCTTCCCTGAGCAGTTCTTC TRBJ2-1 TRBV15 - TRBD2
CASSVNGGGRDEQFF TGTGCCAGCAGCGTAAATGGCGGGGGGCGGGATGAGCAGTTCTTC TRBJ2-1 TRBV9 - TRBD2
CASSFGLAGGYTQYF TGTGCCAGCAGCTTCGGACTAGCGGGGGGATATACGCAGTATTTT TRBJ2-3 TRBV13 - TRBD2
CASSLVSGKTYEQYF TGTGCCAGCAGCTTAGTTAGCGGGAAGACCTACGAGCAGTACTTC TRBJ2-7 TRBV7-8 - TRBD2
CASTWRQVSLRGYEQYF TGCGCCAGCACCTGGCGACAGGTCTCTTTACGGGGCTACGAGCAGTACTTC TRBJ2-7 TRBV10-1 - -
CSVEGWGQEVYTF TGCAGCGTTGAAGGGTGGGGACAGGAAGTATACACCTTC TRBJ1-2 TRBV29-1 - TRBD1
CASSLTSGIAWGNEQFF TGCGCCAGCAGCTTGACTAGCGGGATAGCGTGGGGGAATGAGCAGTTCTTC TRBJ2-1 TRBV5-1 - TRBD2
CASSQGRGPGNTIYF TGTGCCAGCTCCCAGGGCAGGGGGCCCGGAAACACCATATATTTT TRBJ1-3 TRBV18 - TRBD1
CASRLRDRFSPEQYF TGTGCCAGCAGGCTCCGGGACAGGTTCTCTCCCGAGCAGTACTTC TRBJ2-7 TRBV27 - TRBD1
CASSHLAGGQETQYF TGCGCCAGCAGCCACCTAGCGGGGGGACAAGAGACCCAGTACTTC TRBJ2-5 TRBV4-3 once TRBD2